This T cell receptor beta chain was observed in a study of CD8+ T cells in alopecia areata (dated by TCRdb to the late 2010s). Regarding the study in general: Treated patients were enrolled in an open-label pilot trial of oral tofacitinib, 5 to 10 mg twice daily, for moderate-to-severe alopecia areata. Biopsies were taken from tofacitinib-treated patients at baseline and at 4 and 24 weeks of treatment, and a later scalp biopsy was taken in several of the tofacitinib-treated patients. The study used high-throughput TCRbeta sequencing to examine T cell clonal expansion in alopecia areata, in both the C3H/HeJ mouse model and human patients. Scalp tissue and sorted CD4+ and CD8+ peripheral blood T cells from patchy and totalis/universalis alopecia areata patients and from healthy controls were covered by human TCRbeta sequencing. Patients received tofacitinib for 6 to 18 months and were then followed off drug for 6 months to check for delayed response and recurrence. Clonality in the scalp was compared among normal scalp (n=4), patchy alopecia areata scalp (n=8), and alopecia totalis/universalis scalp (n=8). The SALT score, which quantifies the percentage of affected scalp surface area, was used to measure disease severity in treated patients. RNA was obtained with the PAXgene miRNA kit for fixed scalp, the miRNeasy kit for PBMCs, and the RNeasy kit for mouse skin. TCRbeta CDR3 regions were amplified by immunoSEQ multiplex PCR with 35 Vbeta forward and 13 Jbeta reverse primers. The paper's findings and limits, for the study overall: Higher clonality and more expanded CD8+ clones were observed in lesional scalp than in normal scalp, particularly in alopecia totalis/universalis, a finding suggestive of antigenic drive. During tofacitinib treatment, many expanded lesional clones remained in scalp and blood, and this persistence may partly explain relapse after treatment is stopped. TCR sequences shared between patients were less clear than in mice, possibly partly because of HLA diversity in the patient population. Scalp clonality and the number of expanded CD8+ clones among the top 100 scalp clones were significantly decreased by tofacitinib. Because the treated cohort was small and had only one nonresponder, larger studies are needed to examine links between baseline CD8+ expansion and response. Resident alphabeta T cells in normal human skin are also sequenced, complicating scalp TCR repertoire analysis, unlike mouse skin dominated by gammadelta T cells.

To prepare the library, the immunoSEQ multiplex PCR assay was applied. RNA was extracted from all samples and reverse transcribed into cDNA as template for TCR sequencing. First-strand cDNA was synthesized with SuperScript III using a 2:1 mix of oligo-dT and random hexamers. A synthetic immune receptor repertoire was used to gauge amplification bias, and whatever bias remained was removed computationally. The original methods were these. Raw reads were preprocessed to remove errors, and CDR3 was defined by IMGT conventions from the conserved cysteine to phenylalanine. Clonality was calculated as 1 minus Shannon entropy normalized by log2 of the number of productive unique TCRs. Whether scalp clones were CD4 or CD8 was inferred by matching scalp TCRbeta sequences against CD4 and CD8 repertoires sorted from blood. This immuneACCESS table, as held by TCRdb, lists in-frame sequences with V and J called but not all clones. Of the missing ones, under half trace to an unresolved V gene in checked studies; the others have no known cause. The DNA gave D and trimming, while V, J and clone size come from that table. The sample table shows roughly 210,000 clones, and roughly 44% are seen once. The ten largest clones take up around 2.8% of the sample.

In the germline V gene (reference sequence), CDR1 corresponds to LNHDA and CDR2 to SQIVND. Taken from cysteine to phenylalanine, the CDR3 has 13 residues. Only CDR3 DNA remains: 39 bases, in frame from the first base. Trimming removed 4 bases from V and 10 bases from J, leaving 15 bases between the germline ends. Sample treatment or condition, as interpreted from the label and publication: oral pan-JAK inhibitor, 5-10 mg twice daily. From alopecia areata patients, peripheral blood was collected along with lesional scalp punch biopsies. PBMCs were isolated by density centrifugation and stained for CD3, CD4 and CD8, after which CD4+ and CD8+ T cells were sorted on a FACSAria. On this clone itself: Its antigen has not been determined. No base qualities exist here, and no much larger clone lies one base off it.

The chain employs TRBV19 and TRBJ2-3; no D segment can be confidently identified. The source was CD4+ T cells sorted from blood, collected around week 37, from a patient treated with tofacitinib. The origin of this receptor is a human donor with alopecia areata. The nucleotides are TGTGCCAGTAGTAACGCGCCGTCCACGGCGCAGTATTTT. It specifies CASSNAPSTAQYF.